This T cell receptor beta chain is from a study of glioma-infiltrating T cells after dendritic cell vaccination. Study at large: Dendritic cells derived from monocytes and pulsed with autologous tumor lysate formed the vaccine.

Details on this clone: Antigen: not known.

Time point: after dendritic cell vaccination, including at tumor progression/relapse. TCRB CDR3 was amplified from 2 ug genomic DNA or less. The primer mix had 60 V beta and 13 J beta primers. Assay used: immunoSEQ multiplex PCR; TCRdb lists only in-frame clones, some missing. The top ten hold roughly 3% of the sample, which has 100,000 or so clones, around 89% seen once. General study points: Few patients contributed both blood and tumor specimens.

The germline CDR1 and CDR2 sequences are MNHEY and SVGAGI. V lost 2 bases and J lost 6, with 12 bases in between. The CDR3 length is 14 residues. Specimen: blood, collected after dendritic cell vaccination. This TCR derives from a human donor with glioblastoma. This chain uses TRBV6-5 with TRBJ2-3, with D maybe TRBD2 (5 bases). The CDR3 coding sequence is TGTGCCAGCAGTTACCGAGCTAGCAGGGATACGCAGTATTTT. Translating gives CASSYRASRDTQYF.